This T cell receptor beta chain appears in the sequencing data of a study of cytomegalovirus exposure and HLA in healthy donors. Study results and caveats: A missense variant in DCLRE1C was later tied to TCR beta V- and J-gene trimming. A later analysis reportedly found fewer N-insertions in an Asian-associated ancestry cluster than the roughly 680-donor mean. Across donors, most TCRs were seen rarely, yet some public ones were widespread. What a later analysis showed was that several of the most significant clusters appeared linked to common viral pathogens.

This CDR3 comprises 15 residues. Losses at the gene ends were 1 base for V and 8 bases for J; bases not matched to a gene: 13. Germline CDR1 GTSNPN, CDR2 SVGIG (reference sequence). Worth noting for this clone: The antigen remains undetermined.

Both 60 Vbeta primers and 13 Jbeta primers went into the PCR. The assay was immunoSEQ multiplex PCR, and TCRdb's table has in-frame clones only and misses some. This table holds about 150,000 clones, around 78% found once. The material sequenced was PBMCs. The TCR was taken from a woman aged 50 to 60 in good health and CMV-seropositive. The chain links TRBV30 to TRBJ1-1; 7 bases are a match to TRBD1. CDR3 in DNA: TGTGCCTGGAGTGGGGCTTTGACAGGGAAATTAGAAGCTTTCTTT. Amino acid sequence: CAWSGALTGKLEAFF. Based on the CDR3 plus reference TRBV30 and TRBJ1-1, the full variable domain is SQTIHQWPATLVQPVGSPLSLECTVEGTSNPNLYWYRQAAGRGLQLLFYSVGIGQISSEVPQNLSASRPQDRQFILSSKKLLLSDSGFYLCAWSGALTGKLEAFFGQGTRLTVV.